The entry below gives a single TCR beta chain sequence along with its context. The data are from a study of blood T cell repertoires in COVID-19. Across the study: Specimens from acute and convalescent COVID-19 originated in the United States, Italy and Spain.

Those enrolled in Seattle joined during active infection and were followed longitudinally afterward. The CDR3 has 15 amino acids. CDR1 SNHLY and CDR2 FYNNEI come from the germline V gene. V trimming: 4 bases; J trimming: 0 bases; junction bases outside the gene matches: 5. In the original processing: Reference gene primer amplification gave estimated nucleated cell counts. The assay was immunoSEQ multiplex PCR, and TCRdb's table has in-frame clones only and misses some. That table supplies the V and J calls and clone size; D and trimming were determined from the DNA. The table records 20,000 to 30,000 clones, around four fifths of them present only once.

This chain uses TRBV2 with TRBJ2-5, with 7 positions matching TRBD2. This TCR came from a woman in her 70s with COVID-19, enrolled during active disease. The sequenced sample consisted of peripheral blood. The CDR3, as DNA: TGTGCCAGCAGTGTTGGGGGGGGGTACCAAGAGACCCAGTACTTC. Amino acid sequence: CASSVGGGYQETQYF. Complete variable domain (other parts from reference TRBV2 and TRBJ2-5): EPEVTQTPSHQVTQMGQEVILRCVPISNHLYFYWYRQILGQKVEFLVSFYNNEISEKSEIFDDQFSVERPDGSNFTLKIRSTKLEDSAMYFCASSVGGGYQETQYFGPGTRLLVL.